This entry concerns a single TCR beta chain. What it binds is not known. These data originate in a study of blood T cells in healthy people across ages. Total RNA, at least 5.5 micrograms per sample, came from PBMCs. A second roughly 6 to 11 cycle PCR used barcoded and J-beta primers. The template-switch adaptor, which had 12 random nucleotides, put a tag on each cDNA molecule. TCRdb recomputed calls from the 5' RACE reads with MiXCR, one row per CDR3 protein. The profile shows 800,000 to 900,000 distinct CDR3 sequences, about 62% of them singletons. Per germline, CDR1 SGHRS and CDR2 YFSETQ. The CDR3 totals 15 residues. Study-wide results and caveats: Getting older went along with TCR beta diversity per million T cells dropping roughly linearly.

The chain is built from TRBV5-1 and TRBJ2-1; D may be TRBD1 (6 bases). TRBJ2-7 explains the end of the DNA better; the J call may be wrong. The TCR comes from a man younger than 40 in good health. Sequencing was done on a sample of blood. The CDR3, as DNA: TGCGCCAGCAGCTTCTTGGGGGCTGCTACCACGGGGCAGTACTTC. This gives the protein CASSFLGAATTGQYF.